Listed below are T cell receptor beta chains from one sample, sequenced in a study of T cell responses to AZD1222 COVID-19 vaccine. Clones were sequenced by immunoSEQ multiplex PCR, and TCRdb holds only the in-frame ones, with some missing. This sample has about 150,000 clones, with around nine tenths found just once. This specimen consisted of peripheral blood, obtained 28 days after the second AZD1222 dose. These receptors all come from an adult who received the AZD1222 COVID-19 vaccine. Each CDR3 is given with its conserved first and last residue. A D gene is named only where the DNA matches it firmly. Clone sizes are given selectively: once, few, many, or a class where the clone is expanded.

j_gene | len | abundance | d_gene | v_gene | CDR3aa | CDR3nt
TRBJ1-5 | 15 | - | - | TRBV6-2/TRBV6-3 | CASSFRDGSNQPQHF | TGTGCCAGCAGTTTCCGGGACGGAAGCAATCAGCCCCAGCATTTT
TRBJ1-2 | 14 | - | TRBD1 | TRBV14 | CASSGPGQVYGYTF | TGTGCCAGCAGCGGCCCCGGACAGGTCTATGGCTACACCTTC
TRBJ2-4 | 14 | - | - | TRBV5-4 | CASSPPRAKNIQYF | TGTGCCAGCAGCCCGCCGAGGGCCAAAAACATTCAGTACTTC
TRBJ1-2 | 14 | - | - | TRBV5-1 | CASSFPGVNYGYTF | TGCGCCAGCAGCTTTCCAGGGGTGAACTATGGCTACACCTTC
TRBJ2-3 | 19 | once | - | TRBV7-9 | CASSSSNPRRSYLTDTQYF | TGTGCCAGCAGCTCATCAAACCCCCGCAGGTCCTATCTCACAGATACGCAGTATTTT
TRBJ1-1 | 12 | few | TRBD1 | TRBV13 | CASSPGGTEAFF | TGTGCCAGCAGCCCAGGGGGTACTGAAGCTTTCTTT
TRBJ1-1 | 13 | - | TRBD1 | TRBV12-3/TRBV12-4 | CASRNTGDAEAFF | TGTGCCAGCAGAAATACAGGGGACGCTGAAGCTTTCTTT
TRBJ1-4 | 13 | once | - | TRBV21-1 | CASHRGSNEKLFF | TGTGCCAGCCACAGGGGGAGTAATGAAAAACTGTTTTTT
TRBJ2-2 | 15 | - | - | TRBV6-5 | CASTRAGTRTGELFF | TGTGCCAGCACCCGGGCAGGGACGCGAACCGGGGAGCTGTTTTTT
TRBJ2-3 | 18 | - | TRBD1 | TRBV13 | CASICGTGGEPPTDTQYF | TGTGCCAGCATATGTGGGACAGGGGGCGAGCCCCCCACAGATACGCAGTATTTT
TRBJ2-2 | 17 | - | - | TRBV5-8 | CASSSGQGSLNTGELFF | TGTGCCAGCAGCTCGGGTCAGGGATCCCTGAACACCGGGGAGCTGTTTTTT
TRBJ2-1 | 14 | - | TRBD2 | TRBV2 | CATTIAGGYNEQFF | TGTGCCACGACCATAGCGGGAGGGTACAATGAGCAGTTCTTC
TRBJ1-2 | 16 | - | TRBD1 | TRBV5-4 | CASSPPRGQGNYGYTF | TGTGCCAGCAGCCCTCCAAGGGGACAGGGCAACTATGGCTACACCTTC
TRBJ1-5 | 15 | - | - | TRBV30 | CAWSVSFSSNQPQHF | TGTGCCTGGAGTGTTAGTTTTTCTAGCAATCAGCCCCAGCATTTT
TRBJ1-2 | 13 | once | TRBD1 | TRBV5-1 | CASSLGTGDGYTF | TGCGCCAGCAGCTTGGGGACAGGGGATGGCTACACCTTC
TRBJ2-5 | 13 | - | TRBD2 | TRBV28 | CASSPGGGGAQYF | TGTGCCAGCAGTCCCGGCGGTGGGGGGGCCCAGTACTTC
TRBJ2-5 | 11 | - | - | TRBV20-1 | CSAPVLETQYF | TGCAGTGCCCCGGTTTTGGAGACCCAGTACTTC
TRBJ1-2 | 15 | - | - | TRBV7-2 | CASSLGIWDNYGYTF | TGTGCCAGCAGCTTAGGCATTTGGGACAACTATGGCTACACCTTC
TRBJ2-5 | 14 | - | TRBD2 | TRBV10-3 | CATRTSGGQETQYF | TGTGCCACCAGGACTAGCGGGGGCCAAGAGACCCAGTACTTC
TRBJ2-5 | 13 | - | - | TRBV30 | CAWSVWARETQYF | TGTGCCTGGAGTGTCTGGGCGAGGGAGACCCAGTACTTC
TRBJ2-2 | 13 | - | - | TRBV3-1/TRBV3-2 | CASSQARAGELFF | TGTGCCAGCAGCCAAGCTAGAGCCGGGGAGCTGTTTTTT
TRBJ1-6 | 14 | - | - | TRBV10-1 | CASSHGPTNSPLHF | TGCGCCAGCAGCCACGGACCGACTAATTCACCCCTCCACTTT
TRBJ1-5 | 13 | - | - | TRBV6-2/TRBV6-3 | CASSSNVNQPQHF | TGTGCCAGCAGTTCTAACGTGAATCAGCCCCAGCATTTT
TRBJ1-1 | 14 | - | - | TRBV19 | CASSNRRGTTEAFF | TGTGCCAGTAGTAACAGGAGGGGTACCACTGAAGCTTTCTTT
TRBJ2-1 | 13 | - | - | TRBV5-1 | CASSSVGGYEQFF | TGCGCCAGCAGCTCGGTGGGTGGGTATGAGCAGTTCTTC